This T cell receptor beta chain was identified in a study of blood T cell repertoires in COVID-19. The wider study: Sample material is recorded as cDNA or gDNA derived from T cells, B-cell-depleted T cells, or PBMCs.

Participant-reported clinical history was the basis for cohort assignment. Before they entered the study, exposed participants had met a COVID-19 case within 2 weeks. Per the germline V gene, CDR1 is MDHEN and CDR2 is SYDVKM. Trimming cost V 5 bases and J 0 bases, with 11 bases left between them. The CDR3 extends over 15 amino acids. Assay used: immunoSEQ multiplex PCR; TCRdb lists only in-frame clones, some missing. The sample holds fewer than 350,000 clones, about 88% seen once. Material for sequencing was PBMCs or T cells enriched from blood (not recorded which). This sequence joins TRBV28 and TRBJ1-3; a weak D match, TRBD1 (5 bases). The sequence was obtained from a woman aged 25 to 39 who had been exposed to COVID-19. The DNA for the CDR3 is TGTGCCAGCAGTACAGGAGCCTCCTCTGGAAACACCATATATTTT. Its translation is CASSTGASSGNTIYF. Drawing the rest from reference TRBV28 and TRBJ1-3, the complete variable domain is DVKVTQSSRYLVKRTGEKVFLECVQDMDHENMFWYRQDPGLGLRLIYFSYDVKMKEKGDIPEGYSVSREKKERFSLILESASTNQTSMYLCASSTGASSGNTIYFGEGSWLTVV.